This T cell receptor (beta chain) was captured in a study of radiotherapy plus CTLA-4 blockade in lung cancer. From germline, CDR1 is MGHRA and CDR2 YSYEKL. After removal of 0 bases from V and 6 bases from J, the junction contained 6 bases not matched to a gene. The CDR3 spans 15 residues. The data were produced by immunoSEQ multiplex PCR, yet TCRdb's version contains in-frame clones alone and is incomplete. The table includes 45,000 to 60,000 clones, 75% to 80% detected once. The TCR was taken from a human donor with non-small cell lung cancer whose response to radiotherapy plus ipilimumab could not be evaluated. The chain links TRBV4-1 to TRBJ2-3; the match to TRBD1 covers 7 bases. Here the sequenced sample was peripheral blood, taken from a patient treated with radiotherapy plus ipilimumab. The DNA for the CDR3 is TGCGCCAGCAGCCAAGAAGGGGGCCCCCCCGATACGCAGTATTTT. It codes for CASSQEGGPPDTQYF.